The rows below give T cell receptor beta chains drawn from one sample of a study of long-term antiretroviral therapy in people with HIV. Assay: immunoSEQ multiplex PCR; the TCRdb copy retains only in-frame clones and omits some. The profile covers about 25,000 clones, with about 87% appearing a single time and roughly 9.3% taken by the ten largest. The material sequenced was unsorted PBMCs, taken 1.8 years before starting antiretroviral therapy. Receptor source: a man in his fifties with HIV. CDR3s include the opening cysteine and the closing phenylalanine or tryptophan. Fields, in order: CDR3 DNA, CDR3 protein, clone size, V gene, J gene, D gene. The D gene is left open where the match is weak. The size of a clone is reported for some rows only, either as once, few or many, or as a class for expanded clones.

CDR3 DNA: TGCGCCAGCAGTAACCATCTTTTTAAGGACGAGCAGTACTTC
CDR3 protein: CASSNHLFKDEQYF
clone size: NA
V gene: TRBV5-1
J gene: TRBJ2-7
D gene: NA

CDR3 DNA: TGTGCCAGCAGTGTTGAGTTGGAGACCCAGTACTTC
CDR3 protein: CASSVELETQYF
clone size: NA
V gene: TRBV25-1
J gene: TRBJ2-5
D gene: NA

CDR3 DNA: TGTGCCAGCAGTTCGGCATCAAGAGCCAAAAACATTCAGTACTTC
CDR3 protein: CASSSASRAKNIQYF
clone size: NA
V gene: TRBV6-6
J gene: TRBJ2-4
D gene: NA

CDR3 DNA: TGTGCCAGCAGTCCCGGGGATACGAGCCGGGAGACCCAGTACTTC
CDR3 protein: CASSPGDTSRETQYF
clone size: NA
V gene: TRBV7-9
J gene: TRBJ2-5
D gene: NA

CDR3 DNA: TGTGCCAGCAGCTTGAGGGTCCCAATCTCTGGGGCCAACGTCCTGACTTTC
CDR3 protein: CASSLRVPISGANVLTF
clone size: NA
V gene: TRBV9
J gene: TRBJ2-6
D gene: NA

CDR3 DNA: TGTGCCAGCAGCGTAGCCCCAGGGGGACTAGCGGGTTCCTACGAGCAGTACTTC
CDR3 protein: CASSVAPGGLAGSYEQYF
clone size: NA
V gene: TRBV9
J gene: TRBJ2-7
D gene: TRBD2

CDR3 DNA: TGTGCCAGCAGCATATACACGACTAGCGGGGAGACCGGGGAGCTGTTTTTT
CDR3 protein: CASSIYTTSGETGELFF
clone size: NA
V gene: TRBV7-2
J gene: TRBJ2-2
D gene: TRBD2

CDR3 DNA: TGTGCCAGCAGTGAATACTCTAGCGGGGATTACAATGAGCAGTTCTTC
CDR3 protein: CASSEYSSGDYNEQFF
clone size: NA
V gene: TRBV6-1
J gene: TRBJ2-1
D gene: TRBD2

CDR3 DNA: TGTGCCACCAGCAGAGATCTAAGTGCAGATACGCAGTATTTT
CDR3 protein: CATSRDLSADTQYF
clone size: NA
V gene: TRBV15
J gene: TRBJ2-3
D gene: NA

CDR3 DNA: TGTGCCTGGAGTGGAGGGGGGGAAAAACTGTTTTTT
CDR3 protein: CAWSGGGEKLFF
clone size: once
V gene: TRBV30
J gene: TRBJ1-4
D gene: NA

CDR3 DNA: TGTGCCAGCAGCTTTGACATTACAGGAAACACCATATATTTT
CDR3 protein: CASSFDITGNTIYF
clone size: NA
V gene: TRBV5-6
J gene: TRBJ1-3
D gene: NA

CDR3 DNA: TGTGCCATCAGGGACAAGGACTTTCAAAATTCACCCCTCCACTTT
CDR3 protein: CAIRDKDFQNSPLHF
clone size: NA
V gene: TRBV10-3
J gene: TRBJ1-6
D gene: NA

CDR3 DNA: TGTGCCAGCAGTGAATACGCCGGGGCAGGGGCCTACAATGAGCAGTTCTTC
CDR3 protein: CASSEYAGAGAYNEQFF
clone size: NA
V gene: TRBV25-1
J gene: TRBJ2-1
D gene: NA

CDR3 DNA: TGTGCCAGCAGTTACCAGGACAGGGTAGCGGGAAACACCATATATTTT
CDR3 protein: CASSYQDRVAGNTIYF
clone size: once
V gene: TRBV6-9
J gene: TRBJ1-3
D gene: TRBD1

CDR3 DNA: TGTGCCACCAGCAGACAGGGGAAGGGTTCGGACGAGCAGTACTTC
CDR3 protein: CATSRQGKGSDEQYF
clone size: NA
V gene: TRBV15
J gene: TRBJ2-7
D gene: NA

CDR3 DNA: TGTGCCAGCAGCGTATCCTCAAGCGGGGGGCGAACAGATACGCAGTATTTT
CDR3 protein: CASSVSSSGGRTDTQYF
clone size: NA
V gene: TRBV9
J gene: TRBJ2-3
D gene: TRBD2

CDR3 DNA: TGTGCCACCGCGGGACTAGCGGGAGGGTATGAGCAGTTCTTC
CDR3 protein: CATAGLAGGYEQFF
clone size: NA
V gene: TRBV6-6
J gene: TRBJ2-1
D gene: TRBD2

CDR3 DNA: TGTGCCAGCAGCTACGGACAGTTCTACGAGCAGTACTTC
CDR3 protein: CASSYGQFYEQYF
clone size: NA
V gene: TRBV5-4
J gene: TRBJ2-7
D gene: NA

CDR3 DNA: TGTGCCAGCAGCACCGGACCGGCGGAGCCCACCGGGGAGCTGTTTTTT
CDR3 protein: CASSTGPAEPTGELFF
clone size: NA
V gene: TRBV5-4
J gene: TRBJ2-2
D gene: NA

CDR3 DNA: TGCGCCAGCAGTGAGTCGACGTTGACTAGCGGGGAATACAATGAGCAGTTCTTC
CDR3 protein: CASSESTLTSGEYNEQFF
clone size: NA
V gene: TRBV10-1
J gene: TRBJ2-1
D gene: TRBD2

CDR3 DNA: TGTGCCATCAGTGAGATCCGGGACAGGGCGGATGGCTACACCTTC
CDR3 protein: CAISEIRDRADGYTF
clone size: once
V gene: TRBV10-3
J gene: TRBJ1-2
D gene: TRBD1

CDR3 DNA: TGCGCCAGCAGCTTGGCCCCCAACGGGGGCTACAATGAGCAGTTCTTC
CDR3 protein: CASSLAPNGGYNEQFF
clone size: NA
V gene: TRBV5-1
J gene: TRBJ2-1
D gene: NA

CDR3 DNA: TGTGCCAGCAGCTTCGGCGGAAACACCATATATTTT
CDR3 protein: CASSFGGNTIYF
clone size: NA
V gene: TRBV7-9
J gene: TRBJ1-3
D gene: NA

CDR3 DNA: TGTGCCAGCAGCCTAAATACCGACAGGATCTATGAGCAGTTCTTC
CDR3 protein: CASSLNTDRIYEQFF
clone size: NA
V gene: TRBV7-9
J gene: TRBJ2-1
D gene: NA

CDR3 DNA: TGTGCCAGTAGTCCCACGTTTGGGGAAGCTTTCTTT
CDR3 protein: CASSPTFGEAFF
clone size: NA
V gene: TRBV19
J gene: TRBJ1-1
D gene: NA

CDR3 DNA: TGTGCCAGCAGTTACTCCGGGGGGAACTATGGCTACACCTTC
CDR3 protein: CASSYSGGNYGYTF
clone size: NA
V gene: TRBV6-5
J gene: TRBJ1-2
D gene: NA

CDR3 DNA: TGTGCCTGGAGTACGGTTTCGCCGAGGTTAGCTTTCTTT
CDR3 protein: CAWSTVSPRLAFF
clone size: NA
V gene: TRBV30
J gene: TRBJ1-1
D gene: NA

CDR3 DNA: TGTGCCACCAGCAGCCTGGGGATCGGGACAGGGAGCTCCTACGAGCAGTACTTC
CDR3 protein: CATSSLGIGTGSSYEQYF
clone size: NA
V gene: TRBV15
J gene: TRBJ2-7
D gene: TRBD1

CDR3 DNA: TGTGCCAGCAGCCCACTGGGACAGGCCCAAGAGACCCAGTACTTC
CDR3 protein: CASSPLGQAQETQYF
clone size: few
V gene: TRBV14
J gene: TRBJ2-5
D gene: TRBD1

CDR3 DNA: TGTGCCAGCGGGACTAGCGGGTATCATACGCAGTATTTT
CDR3 protein: CASGTSGYHTQYF
clone size: NA
V gene: TRBV7-3
J gene: TRBJ2-3
D gene: TRBD2

CDR3 DNA: TGTGCCAGCAGCGTAGGGGCTAGCGGGAGTTTGGGAGAGACCCAGTACTTC
CDR3 protein: CASSVGASGSLGETQYF
clone size: once
V gene: TRBV9
J gene: TRBJ2-5
D gene: TRBD2

CDR3 DNA: TGCGCCAGCAGCCAAGAATATTTCATACAGCCAGATACGCAGTATTTT
CDR3 protein: CASSQEYFIQPDTQYF
clone size: NA
V gene: TRBV4-1
J gene: TRBJ2-3
D gene: NA

CDR3 DNA: TGCGCCAGCAGCTTGGGTAGCCTGGCGGTGGAGCTGTTTTTT
CDR3 protein: CASSLGSLAVELFF
clone size: NA
V gene: TRBV5-1
J gene: TRBJ2-2
D gene: NA

CDR3 DNA: TGTGCCAGCAGCTTTCGGCAGAACACTGAAGCTTTCTTT
CDR3 protein: CASSFRQNTEAFF
clone size: NA
V gene: TRBV7-3
J gene: TRBJ1-1
D gene: NA

CDR3 DNA: TGTGCCAGCAGCTTGCGGGATACGCAGTATTTT
CDR3 protein: CASSLRDTQYF
clone size: NA
V gene: TRBV5-4
J gene: TRBJ2-3
D gene: NA

CDR3 DNA: TGCAGCGTGGCCACTTCCCCCGCTAATGAAAAACTGTTTTTT
CDR3 protein: CSVATSPANEKLFF
clone size: NA
V gene: TRBV29-1
J gene: TRBJ1-4
D gene: NA

CDR3 DNA: TGTGCCAGCAGCGTAGGCCCGCTGGACTACGAGCAGTACTTC
CDR3 protein: CASSVGPLDYEQYF
clone size: NA
V gene: TRBV9
J gene: TRBJ2-7
D gene: NA

CDR3 DNA: TGTGCCAGCAGCTCGGACAGGGAGGGCGAGCAGTACTTC
CDR3 protein: CASSSDREGEQYF
clone size: NA
V gene: TRBV7-2
J gene: TRBJ2-7
D gene: NA

CDR3 DNA: TGTGCCAGCAGCTTACGGGCCCTAGGCAGGTCCTACGAGCAGTACTTC
CDR3 protein: CASSLRALGRSYEQYF
clone size: NA
V gene: TRBV7-2
J gene: TRBJ2-7
D gene: NA

CDR3 DNA: TGCGCCAGCAGCATAACGGCAGGGAGTGGTGGCTACACCTTC
CDR3 protein: CASSITAGSGGYTF
clone size: NA
V gene: TRBV5-1
J gene: TRBJ1-2
D gene: NA

CDR3 DNA: TGTGCCAGCAGCGTGTCGAGTTCATCCTACAATGAGCAGTTCTTC
CDR3 protein: CASSVSSSSYNEQFF
clone size: few
V gene: TRBV7-2
J gene: TRBJ2-1
D gene: NA

CDR3 DNA: TGTGCCAGCTCAGGAAAAGGGACAGGCTACGAGCAGTACTTC
CDR3 protein: CASSGKGTGYEQYF
clone size: NA
V gene: TRBV18
J gene: TRBJ2-7
D gene: TRBD1

CDR3 DNA: TGTGCCAGCAGCTGGGCGAACTCCTACGAGCAGTACTTC
CDR3 protein: CASSWANSYEQYF
clone size: NA
V gene: TRBV5-5
J gene: TRBJ2-7
D gene: NA

CDR3 DNA: TGCGCCAGCAGCCAAATGGTGGAACAGATTACTCAGTACTTC
CDR3 protein: CASSQMVEQITQYF
clone size: NA
V gene: TRBV5-1
J gene: TRBJ2-4
D gene: NA

CDR3 DNA: TGCAGCGCCGGACTCGGGGCCGGGGAGCTGTTTTTT
CDR3 protein: CSAGLGAGELFF
clone size: once
V gene: TRBV29-1
J gene: TRBJ2-2
D gene: NA

CDR3 DNA: TGCGCCAGCAGCACCGGACAGCTGCCGAACACCGGGGAGCTGTTTTTT
CDR3 protein: CASSTGQLPNTGELFF
clone size: NA
V gene: TRBV5-1
J gene: TRBJ2-2
D gene: NA

CDR3 DNA: TGTGCCAGCGGGGGGGCCGTGACAGATACGCAGTATTTT
CDR3 protein: CASGGAVTDTQYF
clone size: NA
V gene: TRBV19
J gene: TRBJ2-3
D gene: TRBD2

CDR3 DNA: TGTGCCAGCAGCTACGGGACAGCCACCTACAATGAGCAGTTCTTC
CDR3 protein: CASSYGTATYNEQFF
clone size: NA
V gene: TRBV7-7
J gene: TRBJ2-1
D gene: TRBD1

CDR3 DNA: TGCGCCAGCAGCTTAGGGACGGGGAACAATGAGCAGTTCTTC
CDR3 protein: CASSLGTGNNEQFF
clone size: NA
V gene: TRBV5-1
J gene: TRBJ2-1
D gene: NA

CDR3 DNA: TGTGCCAGCAGCTTGGGGTGGCAAGAGACCCAGTACTTC
CDR3 protein: CASSLGWQETQYF
clone size: NA
V gene: TRBV7-9
J gene: TRBJ2-5
D gene: NA

CDR3 DNA: TGTGCCAGCAGTGAACTATGGAGGGTAGTTGGTAGCAATCAGCCCCAGCATTTT
CDR3 protein: CASSELWRVVGSNQPQHF
clone size: NA
V gene: TRBV6-4
J gene: TRBJ1-5
D gene: NA

CDR3 DNA: TGTGCCAGCTATAGCACAGATACGCAGTATTTT
CDR3 protein: CASYSTDTQYF
clone size: NA
V gene: TRBV6-4
J gene: TRBJ2-3
D gene: NA

CDR3 DNA: TGTGCCAGCAGTTCCGCGGGGACAGGGCCAGATACGCAGTATTTT
CDR3 protein: CASSSAGTGPDTQYF
clone size: NA
V gene: TRBV11-2
J gene: TRBJ2-3
D gene: TRBD1

CDR3 DNA: TGCGCCAGCAGCTTGTTCCCAGCTAGACAAGAGACCCAGTACTTC
CDR3 protein: CASSLFPARQETQYF
clone size: NA
V gene: TRBV5-1
J gene: TRBJ2-5
D gene: NA

CDR3 DNA: TGTGCCAGTAGTGTCGTGGGGAGACTCGTTGCCAATGAGCAGTTCTTC
CDR3 protein: CASSVVGRLVANEQFF
clone size: NA
V gene: TRBV19
J gene: TRBJ2-1
D gene: NA